Presented here are 18 T cell receptor beta chains from one specimen sequenced in a study of blood T cell repertoires in COVID-19. The assay was immunoSEQ multiplex PCR, and TCRdb's table has in-frame clones only and misses some. The sample has approximately 90,000 clones; roughly 87% are singletons. Sample: peripheral blood. Receptor source: a woman at least 80 years old with acute or convalescent COVID-19.

The rearrangement links TRBV13 to TRBJ2-5, with a tentative D call TRBD2 (6 bases). V lost 4 bases and J 5 bases, leaving 17 bases between the germline ends. Germline CDR1 reads PRHDT; CDR2 reads FYEKMQ (reference sequence). The CDR3 has 15 residues. The CDR3 region has the DNA TGTGCCAGCAGCTCCGGGGCTATTGGAGGGGAGACCCAGTACTTC. Translation: CASSSGAIGGETQYF.

The rearrangement joins TRBV5-6 to TRBJ1-1; the D gene is possibly TRBD1 (5 bases). Trimming took 2 bases from V and 4 from J, leaving 12 bases between them. The CDR3 runs to 14 residues. Per the germline V gene, CDR1 is SGHDT and CDR2 is YYEEEE. Written as DNA, the CDR3 is TGTGCCAGCAGCTTTATAGGGGTATCCACTGAAGCTTTCTTT. It encodes CASSFIGVSTEAFF.

With respect to this clone: The DNA is omitted, as the CDR3 cannot be located on it reliably, and the CDR3 follows TCRdb's listing. V gene TRBV14 combines with J gene TRBJ2-7; the table assigns TRBD1, which was not confirmed against the DNA. With termini counted, the CDR3 has 15 amino acids. Germline CDR1 reads SGHDN; CDR2 reads FVKESK. The CDR3 protein is CASSQDGALFGTGSF.

This clone was observed a handful of times. The chain uses TRBV5-1 and TRBJ2-7, with D tentatively TRBD1 (6 bases). Germline V CDR1 and CDR2: SGHRS, YFSETQ. This CDR3 is 13 amino acids long. The V gene lost 4 bases and the J gene lost 8 bases, with 16 bases spanning the gap. CDR3 region: CASSRTDPTQQYF. The DNA for the CDR3 is TGCGCCAGCAGCCGGACAGATCCTACGCAGCAGTACTTC. The whole variable domain, filled in from reference TRBV5-1 and TRBJ2-7, reads KAGVTQTPRYLIKTRGQQVTLSCSPISGHRSVSWYQQTPGQGLQFLFEYFSETQRNKGNFPGRFSGRQFSNSRSEMNVSTLELGDSALYLCASSRTDPTQQYFGPGTRLTVT.

The chain's CDR3 is CASSPRERGGGELFF. DNA of the CDR3: TGTGCCAGCAGCCCCAGGGAGCGGGGGGGCGGGGAGCTGTTTTTT. The rearrangement uses TRBV9 and TRBJ2-2; TRBD2 aligns across 10 bases. V lost 4 bases and J lost 7; bases outside the gene matches: 7. CDR1 is SGDLS, CDR2 YYNGEE, per germline. The length of the CDR3 is 15 residues.

This rearrangement joins TRBV7-3 to TRBJ2-2; 7 nucleotides agree with TRBD1. The CDR3 has 15 amino acids. V trimming: 5 bases; J trimming: 1 base; junction bases outside the gene matches: 4. Per germline, CDR1 SGHTA and CDR2 FQGTGA. Written as DNA, the CDR3 is TGTGCCAGCAGCCGACAGGGAGAGAACACCGGGGAGCTGTTTTTT. Translating it yields CASSRQGENTGELFF.

The V and J genes are TRBV7-2 and TRBJ2-3, with TRBD2 as a possible D gene (5 bases). The length of the CDR3 is 14 residues. V was clipped by 1 base and J by 4 bases, with 9 bases between them. Germline CDR1 is SGHTA and CDR2 is FQGNSA. The chain's CDR3 is CASSLDPRADTQYF. The CDR3 bases are TGTGCCAGCAGCTTAGACCCGAGGGCAGATACGCAGTATTTT.

The V gene is TRBV30, the J gene TRBJ1-2, with 9 nucleotides matching TRBD1. The ends lost 4 bases at V and 6 bases at J; junction bases unmatched: 9. The germline V gene encodes CDR1 GTSNPN and CDR2 SVGIG (reference sequence). This CDR3 comprises 14 residues. CDR3 sequence reads: CAWTFGQGRDGYTF. The CDR3 DNA sequence: TGTGCCTGGACCTTCGGACAGGGGAGAGATGGCTACACCTTC.

The chain has TRBV11-3 and TRBJ2-1, with a possible D match to TRBD2 (5 bases). This CDR3 spans 15 amino acids. Germline V gene data show CDR1 as SGHNT and CDR2 as YENEEA. Trimming cost V 1 base and J 8 bases, with 15 bases left between them. CDR3 in amino acids: CASSLGRVGSYEQFF. The CDR3 DNA is TGTGCCAGCAGCTTAGGGCGGGTTGGTTCGTATGAGCAGTTCTTC.

The chain uses TRBV6-5 and TRBJ1-2, with TRBD1 as a possible D gene (6 bases). The ends were cut back, 5 bases at V and 2 bases at J, with 9 bases in the middle. From germline, CDR1 is MNHEY and CDR2 SVGAGI. The CDR3 totals 13 residues. DNA for the CDR3: TGTGCCAGCAGTATCGACAGGAACTATGGCTACACCTTC. It yields the protein CASSIDRNYGYTF.

The chain recombines TRBV4-1 with TRBJ1-5; 8 positions match TRBD1. The ends lost 1 base at V and 7 bases at J; junction bases unmatched: 9. The CDR3 covers 16 residues. CDR1 and CDR2 from the germline V gene are MGHRA and YSYEKL. CDR3 nucleotides: TGCGCCAGCAGCCAAGGGACAGGGCACGCAGACCAGCCCCAGCATTTT. Translating it yields CASSQGTGHADQPQHF.

The V gene is TRBV19, the J gene TRBJ1-2, with D tentatively TRBD1 (5 bases). Trimming cost V 6 bases and J 3 bases, with 17 bases left between them. The CDR3 has 15 amino acids. The germline V gene has CDR1 LNHDA and CDR2 SQIVND (reference sequence). Here the CDR3 DNA reads TGTGCCAGTAGAAGGCAGAACCCGGGGGACTATGGCTACACCTTC. As protein: CASRRQNPGDYGYTF. Together with reference TRBV19 and TRBJ1-2, the CDR3 gives the full variable domain: DGGITQSPKYLFRKEGQNVTLSCEQNLNHDAMYWYRQDPGQGLRLIYYSQIVNDFQKGDIAEGYSVSREKKESFPLTVTSAQKNPTAFYLCASRRQNPGDYGYTFGSGTRLTVV.

This sequence joins TRBV16 and TRBJ1-1; D remains unclear. The CDR3 has 15 amino acids. The V end was cut by 4 bases, the J end by 0 bases, with 12 bases between. Per the germline V gene, CDR1 is KGHSY and CDR2 is FQNENV. The CDR3 loop is CASSRNGELNTEAFF. The CDR3 nucleotides read TGTGCCAGCAGCCGCAACGGTGAGTTGAACACTGAAGCTTTCTTT.

The chain links TRBV15 to TRBJ2-1; the D gene is possibly TRBD2 (6 bases). V was clipped by 6 bases and J by 5 bases, with 20 bases between them. CDR3 length equals 16 residues. From germline, CDR1 is LNHNV and CDR2 YYDKDF (reference sequence). CDR3 nucleotide sequence: TGTGCCACCAGAGGTGGCTGGGGAGGCGGGCACAATGAGCAGTTCTTC. Amino acids: CATRGGWGGGHNEQFF.

The V call is TRBV19, the J call TRBJ1-5, with D unclear. Deletions cut 4 bases from V and 1 base from J, with 14 bases between. The CDR3 runs 16 residues. The germline CDR1 and CDR2 sequences are LNHDA and SQIVND (reference sequence). The CDR3 spells CASSTILVPSNQPQHF. The CDR3 DNA reads TGTGCCAGTAGTACTATTTTGGTTCCGAGCAATCAGCCCCAGCATTTT. The entire variable domain, with the rest obtained from reference TRBV19 and TRBJ1-5, is as follows: DGGITQSPKYLFRKEGQNVTLSCEQNLNHDAMYWYRQDPGQGLRLIYYSQIVNDFQKGDIAEGYSVSREKKESFPLTVTSAQKNPTAFYLCASSTILVPSNQPQHFGDGTRLSIL.

This rearrangement joins TRBV4-2 to TRBJ1-2; 8 nucleotides match TRBD1. V shed 0 bases and J 3 bases; nucleotides not matched to a gene: 6. Germline CDR1 and CDR2: LGHNA and YNFKEQ. The CDR3 has 16 residues. CDR3 region: CASSQEDRGRDYGYTF. The CDR3 nucleotides read TGTGCCAGCAGCCAAGAAGACAGGGGACGTGACTATGGCTACACCTTC.

The CDR3 reads CASSQEGGRGNQPQHF. CDR3 sequence (DNA): TGCGCCAGCAGCCAAGAAGGGGGGAGGGGCAATCAGCCCCAGCATTTT. J is TRBJ1-5 and V is TRBV4-1, with D perhaps matching TRBD1 (6 bases). From germline, CDR1 is MGHRA and CDR2 YSYEKL. With 0 bases removed from V and 2 bases from J, the gap between germline ends came to 11 bases. CDR3 length: 16 residues.

The CDR3 coding sequence is TGTGCCAGCAGCCCGGAGACTAACAGGGACGGCTACACCTTC. Encoded protein: CASSPETNRDGYTF. V usage is TRBV7-2 and J usage is TRBJ1-2; possibly TRBD1 for D (6 bases). Germline V gene lookup returns CDR1 SGHTA and CDR2 FQGNSA. V gave up 5 bases and J gave up 8 bases, with 18 bases separating them. This CDR3 contains 14 residues.